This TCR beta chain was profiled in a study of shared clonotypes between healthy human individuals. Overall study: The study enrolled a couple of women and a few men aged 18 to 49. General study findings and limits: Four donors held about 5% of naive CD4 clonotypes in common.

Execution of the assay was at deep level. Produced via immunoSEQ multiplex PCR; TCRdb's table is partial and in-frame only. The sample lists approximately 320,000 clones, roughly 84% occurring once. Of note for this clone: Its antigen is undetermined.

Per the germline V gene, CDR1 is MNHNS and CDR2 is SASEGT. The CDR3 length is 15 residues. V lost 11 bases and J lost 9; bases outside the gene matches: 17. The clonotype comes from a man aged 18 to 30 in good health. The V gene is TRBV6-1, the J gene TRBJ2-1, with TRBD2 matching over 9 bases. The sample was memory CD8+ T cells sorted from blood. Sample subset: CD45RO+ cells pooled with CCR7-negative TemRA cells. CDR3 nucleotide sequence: TGTGCCTGCGGCCCACCGGGACTAGCAACTTTTGAGCAGTTCTTC. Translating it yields CACGPPGLATFEQFF.